The rows below give T cell receptor beta chains drawn from one sample of a study of regulatory T cells in long-lasting Graves disease. TCRdb fed the multiplex PCR reads into MiXCR, producing one record per CDR3 protein. The sample has a few hundred thousand distinct CDR3 sequences; 15% are singletons. The data were also submitted as part of a second study, on T cells in Graves' hyperthyroidism and ophthalmopathy.

The specimen comprised peripheral blood mononuclear cells (PBMCs), sampled at new diagnosis, from a patient treated with antithyroid drugs. These receptor sequences come from a woman aged 40 to 50 with Graves disease. CDR3s include the opening cysteine and the closing phenylalanine or tryptophan. D genes are given only for firm matches. Rows give clone size only sometimes, using once, few, many, or a class for an expanded clone.

len | j_gene | abundance | d_gene | v_gene | CDR3aa | CDR3nt
15 | TRBJ2-2 | . | . | TRBV5-4 | CASSSTVGYTGELFF | TGTGCCAGCAGCTCCACCGTGGGGTACACCGGGGAGCTGTTTTTT
16 | TRBJ2-1 | . | TRBD2 | TRBV5-1 | CASSLGLAAPGDEQFF | TGCGCCAGCAGCTTGGGGCTAGCGGCCCCCGGCGATGAGCAGTTCTTC
12 | TRBJ2-5 | many | TRBD2 | TRBV2 | CASGGRRETQYF | TGTGCCAGCGGCGGGAGGAGGGAGACCCAGTACTTC
13 | TRBJ1-2 | many | . | TRBV5-1 | CASSIGYGYGYTF | TGCGCCAGCAGCATAGGGTATGGCTATGGCTACACCTTC
14 | TRBJ2-7 | many | TRBD1 | TRBV20-1 | CSARAPGQPYEQYF | TGCAGTGCTAGAGCCCCGGGACAGCCCTACGAGCAGTACTTC
15 | TRBJ2-3 | many | TRBD1 | TRBV10-1 | CASSGGTGSTDTQYF | TGCGCCAGCAGCGGCGGGACAGGATCCACAGATACGCAGTATTTT
13 | TRBJ2-7 | few | TRBD1 | TRBV12-3/TRBV12-4 | CAGSSGQPYEQYF | TGTGCCGGCTCGTCGGGACAGCCCTACGAGCAGTACTTC
15 | TRBJ1-2 | many | . | TRBV3-1 | CASSQGGGAGYGYTF | TGTGCCAGCAGCCAAGGAGGAGGGGCAGGGTATGGCTACACCTTC
14 | TRBJ2-7 | few | TRBD1 | TRBV14 | CASSVRDRSYEQYF | TGTGCCAGCAGCGTCCGGGACAGGAGCTACGAGCAGTACTTC
13 | TRBJ2-2 | few | . | TRBV6-4 | CASRRSYTGELFF | TGTGCCAGCAGGCGGTCCTACACCGGGGAGCTGTTTTTT
15 | TRBJ2-1 | . | . | TRBV10-3 | CAIRGTASSYNEQFF | TGTGCCATCAGGGGGACTGCGAGCTCCTACAATGAGCAGTTCTTC
16 | TRBJ2-1 | many | TRBD2 | TRBV24-1 | CATSRGSGAYHNEQFF | TGTGCCACCAGTCGTGGTAGCGGGGCCTATCACAATGAGCAGTTCTTC
15 | TRBJ1-2 | many | TRBD1 | TRBV27 | CASSLEGTGVRGYTF | TGTGCCAGCAGTTTAGAGGGGACAGGGGTTCGTGGCTACACCTTC